This T cell receptor beta chain was sequenced for a study of monozygotic twins with inflammatory bowel disease (dated by TCRdb to between 2018 and 2021). Regarding the study in general: In total, around 28 monozygotic twin pairs made up the full study: 19 Danish pairs, all IBD-discordant, plus nine German pairs, of which four were IBD-concordant and five were IBD-discordant. The search for disease-associated traits relied mainly on comparing IBD patients with their genetically identical healthy co-twins within discordant pairs. Each individual had, on average, about 151 000 unique TCRalpha sequences and 181 000 unique TCRbeta sequences available for analysis.

On this clonotype itself: What antigen it recognizes has not been identified.

Libraries came from 5' RACE. The input for every TCR library was around 3,600 ng of total RNA. cDNA was synthesized with SMARTScribe reverse transcriptase in eight separate reactions per sample. Unique molecular identifiers containing a 6-nucleotide sample barcode were introduced through template switching during cDNA synthesis. Amplification of TCRalpha and TCRbeta cDNA involved two nested PCRs of around 15 and 9 cycles, and each PCR was followed by bead purification. Before amplification, the cDNA was treated with uracil DNA-glycosylase and purified using the QIAquick PCR purification kit. The second PCR was the step at which Illumina TruSeq-compatible adapters and sample-specific barcodes were added. TapeStation and Qubit were used to check library quality and concentration, and about 4.5 ng of each library was pooled. Pooled libraries were sequenced on an Illumina HiSeq2500 single-index Rapid Run with 2 x 100 bp reads and custom sequencing primers. Regarding the original processing steps: MiGEC version 1.2.6 was used for UMI-based consensus assembly to correct PCR and sequencing errors. MiXCR version 2.1.1 handled V(D)J alignment, clonotype assembly and CDR3 extraction. Normalisation of gene usage, clonotype sharing and MAIT/NKT TCR abundance was achieved by analysing the top 1000, 10 000 and 20 000 clonotypes per sample. Diversity was computed as the inverse Simpson index with the vegan R package after downsampling to 27 000 UMIs. Paired Mann-Whitney U tests on discordant twin pairs were used, with Benjamini-Hochberg multiple-testing correction. TCRdb reprocessed the reads and assigns one entry to each CDR3 protein sequence, leaving out DNA. It is TCRdb's table, rather than the study itself, that gives the V and J calls and clone size. This sample's clone table shows approximately 160,000 distinct CDR3 sequences. The top ten hold 6.5% to 9% of the sample.

Overall results and qualifications from the work: The analysis was unable to tell apart different T cell subtypes. IBD patients shared fewer clonotypes with other individuals than healthy twins did, most markedly in patients showing signs of disease activity. Repertoire similarity did not differ between concordant and discordant twins, possibly due to limited statistical power. The results gave no support for a single strong signal or clonotype linked to IBD. Measured by the inverse Simpson index, TCRbeta repertoire diversity was lower in IBD patients than in their healthy co-twins. Because patients were on differing immunosuppressive treatments, the repertoires may have picked up extra background noise and inter-individual variability.

From each donor, an approximately 2.5 ml peripheral blood sample was drawn into PAXgene tubes and stored at -80 degrees C. Without any T cell sorting, total RNA was extracted from whole blood using the PAXgene blood miRNA kit on an automated QIAcube. Peripheral blood from monozygotic twin pairs who were concordant or discordant for inflammatory bowel disease underwent deep TCRalpha and TCRbeta repertoire profiling using unique molecular barcoding. Smoking habits were recorded for all twin pairs, with individuals classified as current, former or never smokers. This sequence originates from a human donor with ulcerative colitis or Crohn's disease, or a healthy co-twin of an affected twin (not recorded which). Material: blood.

CDR3 protein: CAGSYSRGQETQYF. The V gene is TRBV6-5 and the J gene is TRBJ2-5. Via the germline V gene, CDR1 is MNHEY and CDR2 SVGAGI. The CDR3 has 14 amino acids, counting the end cysteine and phenylalanine. The nucleotide record is missing.